This entry describes one TCR beta chain. No antigen is known for it. This sample was taken from a study of CD8 T cells in Susac syndrome. Points from the study as a whole: The relatively small number of individuals in the TCR sequencing and HLA analysis was acknowledged by the study.

When the RNA was reverse transcribed, random hexamers were used with an input of roughly 0.5 to 1 ug. TCR beta CDR3 was amplified by immunoSEQ multiplex PCR. This amplification extended across 54 Vbeta and 13 Jbeta segments. TCRdb fed the immunoSEQ multiplex PCR reads into MiXCR, producing one record per CDR3 protein. Here the sample spans 150,000 or so distinct CDR3 sequences, approximately 95% being singletons. The CDR3 loop spans 15 amino acids. Per the germline V gene, CDR1 is KGHDR and CDR2 is SFDVKD. V gave up 2 bases and J gave up 12 bases; unmatched junction bases: 9. This clonotype originated in a human donor with Susac syndrome. The specimen was CD4+ T cells from PBMCs. This rearrangement joins TRBV24-1 to TRBJ2-1, with 10 bases that match TRBD2. CDR3 nucleotide sequence: TGTGCCACCAGTGATTCTGGACTAGCGGTTACGGGGCAGTTCTTC. Its translation: CATSDSGLAVTGQFF.